This T cell receptor beta chain appears in the sequencing data of a study of cytomegalovirus exposure and HLA in healthy donors. Across the whole study: The study placed approximately 78% of its approximately 400 genotyped donors in the Caucasian-associated ancestry cluster.

PCR amplification relied on 60 Vbeta primers (plus 13 Jbeta primers). Only in-frame clones appear in the TCRdb table, and some are missing; sequencing was by immunoSEQ multiplex PCR. The profile shows about 110,000 clones, about 81% of them singletons. Notes on this clone: Its antigen is as yet unknown.

V lost 0 bases and J 3 bases, leaving 11 bases between the germline ends. Germline-derived CDR1 and CDR2 are LGHNA and YSLEER. CDR3 length equals 15 residues. Study results and limitations: One cluster of highly shared sequence variants probably arose as a sequencing artifact. An assumption of roughly uniform sequencing depth across donors underlay the presence/absence analyses.

The sequence came from a male donor in good health and CMV-seropositive. This chain connects TRBV4-3 to TRBJ1-1; no reliable D call. Sequences were obtained from PBMCs. The CDR3 loop reads CASSQDRGQDTEAFF. CDR3 in DNA: TGCGCCAGCAGCCAAGATCGAGGGCAGGACACTGAAGCTTTCTTT.